This TCR beta chain originates from a study of blood T cell repertoires in COVID-19. Background on the study: Some COVID-19 samples were acute and others convalescent; all came from the United States, Italy and Spain. In each case, the material was cDNA or gDNA derived from T cells, B-cell-depleted T cells, or PBMCs.

Seattle patient enrollment occurred during active infection, with longitudinal follow-up thereafter. In the source study's methods: Nucleated cell number was recorded as an estimate derived from reference gene primer amplification. TCRdb's copy holds only in-frame clones and misses some; the assay was immunoSEQ multiplex PCR. The D gene and trimming were derived from the DNA, and the V and J assignments and clone size from that table. Among around 370,000 clones, 88% were seen once, and the ten largest hold about 7%. V lost 1 base, J lost 4 bases, and 13 bases lay in between. The CDR3 has 15 amino acids. Germline V lookup: CDR1 SGHTA, CDR2 FQGNSA.

V is TRBV7-2 and J is TRBJ1-2; the D is unclear. The sample taken for sequencing was peripheral blood. The receptor comes from a woman in her sixties or seventies with COVID-19, enrolled during active disease. Here the CDR3 DNA reads TGTGCCAGCAGCTTAGGGAACGGGAGGTCCTATGGCTACACCTTC. Its protein is CASSLGNGRSYGYTF.